These 3 T cell receptor beta chains were all obtained from the same sample, sequenced in a study of intratumoral heterogeneity in liver cancer. Generated by immunoSEQ multiplex PCR, the TCRdb table keeps only in-frame clones and is missing some. The sample yields 20,000 to 25,000 clones, just under 75% seen once. The material was tumor-adjacent normal tissue, obtained before any cancer treatment. All receptors come from a woman in her seventies with hepatocellular carcinoma.

The chain recombines TRBV7-9 with TRBJ2-7; possibly TRBD1 for D (5 bases). In germline, CDR1 is SEHNR, CDR2 FQNEAQ (reference sequence). V lost 3 bases to trimming and J lost 6 bases, with 15 bases between them. CDR3 size: 14 residues. The CDR3 region has the DNA TGTGCCAGCAGCTTCTCCCAGGGTTTATCCGAGCAGTACTTC. Translated: CASSFSQGLSEQYF. Drawing the rest from reference TRBV7-9 and TRBJ2-7, the complete variable domain is DTGVSQNPRHKITKRGQNVTFRCDPISEHNRLYWYRQTLGQGPEFLTYFQNEAQLEKSRLLSDRFSAERPKGSFSTLEIQRTEQGDSAMYLCASSFSQGLSEQYFGPGTRLTVT.

V is TRBV7-6 and J is TRBJ1-1; D is perhaps TRBD1 (5 bases). The CDR3 sequence is 13 residues long. From germline, CDR1 is SGHVS and CDR2 FNYEAQ. V was clipped by 3 bases and J by 4 bases, with 9 bases between them. In nucleotides, the CDR3 is TGTGCCAGCAGCTTTCAGGGAGGCACTGAAGCTTTCTTT. Protein sequence: CASSFQGGTEAFF.

This clone counts as medium-sized. This chain connects TRBV5-1 to TRBJ2-2; possibly TRBD1 for D (6 bases). Trimming removed 3 bases at V and 5 bases at J, with 14 bases between. The germline V gene encodes CDR1 SGHRS and CDR2 YFSETQ. The CDR3 length is 15 residues. DNA for the CDR3: TGCGCCAGCAGCTCCAAGGACAGTGGAACCGGGGAGCTGTTTTTT. Translated, it gives CASSSKDSGTGELFF. Full variable domain (rest looked up from reference TRBV5-1 and TRBJ2-2): KAGVTQTPRYLIKTRGQQVTLSCSPISGHRSVSWYQQTPGQGLQFLFEYFSETQRNKGNFPGRFSGRQFSNSRSEMNVSTLELGDSALYLCASSSKDSGTGELFFGEGSRLTVL.